This record covers a single T cell receptor beta chain. Its antigen is undetermined. Chemo-refractory metastatic non-small-cell lung cancer patients underwent focal radiation alongside CTLA-4 blockade with ipilimumab. Germline values: CDR1 LNHDA, CDR2 SQIVND (reference sequence). Deletions cut 5 bases from V and 3 bases from J, with 16 bases between. This CDR3 is 15 amino acids long. Profiled with immunoSEQ multiplex PCR; TCRdb holds only in-frame clones, not every one. This table holds 50,000 or so clones, around 69% found once. This specimen belongs to a study of radiotherapy plus CTLA-4 blockade in lung cancer. Study-wide points: The authors reported that early blood T cell clone dynamics, with interferon-beta, best predicted response. Tumor-derived TCR clones expanded in blood after radiotherapy plus ipilimumab.

The TCR originated in a human donor with non-small cell lung cancer who had stable disease on radiotherapy plus ipilimumab. The input for sequencing was peripheral blood, taken from a patient treated with radiotherapy plus ipilimumab. The chain recombines TRBV19 with TRBJ1-2, with D perhaps TRBD1 (5 bases). The CDR3 loop is CASSRSGGADYGYTF. CDR3 nucleotide sequence: TGTGCCAGTAGTCGCTCGGGGGGAGCGGACTATGGCTACACCTTC.